A single sample gave rise to the 28 T cell receptor beta chains below, sequenced in a study of vaccination and CD4 T cells after COVID-19. Oncomine TCR Beta short-read sequencing was applied to DNA from cultured CD4+ T cells. MiXCR, applied by TCRdb to the PCR reads, yields one record per CDR3 protein. The sample holds roughly 4,200 distinct CDR3 sequences, about 20% seen once. Treatment of the sample: roughly ten-day PBMC culture with coronavirus spike peptide pools or control peptides (ViraFEST assay). The antigens these receptors bind are not known. Sequenced material: CD4+ T cells from blood, cultured in vitro. The origin of the receptors is a human donor who had recovered from COVID-19.

The rearrangement uses TRBV30 and TRBJ2-5; 7 bases line up with TRBD1. Trimming took 7 bases from V and 2 from J; bases not matched to a gene: 1. The CDR3 runs 11 residues. Per the germline V gene, CDR1 is GTSNPN and CDR2 is SVGIG (reference sequence). The CDR3 nucleotides are TGTGCCTTGGGACAGCAAGAGACCCAGTACTTC. It encodes CALGQQETQYF.

V and J are TRBV15 and TRBJ2-1; D is uncertain. There are 12 residues in the CDR3. Trimming removed 4 bases from V and 6 bases from J, with 7 bases in between. CDR1 and CDR2 from the germline V gene are LNHNV and YYDKDF (reference sequence). This chain's CDR3 is CATSTGINEQFF. The CDR3 nucleotides are TGTGCCACCAGCACGGGCATCAATGAGCAGTTCTTC.

The sample holds a few counts of this clonotype. V and J are TRBV5-5 and TRBJ1-4; no firm D call. The V end was cut by 2 bases, the J end by 8 bases, with 22 bases between. CDR3 length equals 17 residues. Germline loops: CDR1 SGHKS, CDR2 YYEKEE (reference sequence). CDR3 nucleotides: TGTGCCAGCAGCTTTGACTTCCTAACCCAAGGGAAGGAAAAACTGTTTTTT. Protein sequence: CASSFDFLTQGKEKLFF.

A single count supports this clonotype. This rearrangement joins TRBV18 to TRBJ2-6; D gene ambiguous. Germline values: CDR1 KGHSH, CDR2 LQKENI. V lost 2 bases and J lost 4, with 9 bases in between. The CDR3 has 15 residues. In nucleotides, the CDR3 is TGTGCCAGCTCACCAGGGGTTTCCGGGGCCAACGTCCTGACTTTC. This gives the protein CASSPGVSGANVLTF.

This clonotype is medium-sized (0.01 to 0.1%). The chain joins TRBV27 to TRBJ2-2; no reliable D call. V was cut by 3 bases and J by 2 bases, with 7 bases left in between. The CDR3 is made up of 14 amino acids. Germline CDR1 reads MNHEY; CDR2 reads SMNVEV (reference sequence). CDR3 sequence (DNA): TGTGCCAGCAGTTTGGAGTATAACACCGGGGAGCTGTTTTTT. Translation gives CASSLEYNTGELFF.

The chain recombines TRBV9 with TRBJ1-6; D gene ambiguous. V was trimmed by 0 bases and J by 12 bases, leaving 4 bases between them. Germline V CDR1 and CDR2: SGDLS, YYNGEE. The CDR3 is 11 residues long. The CDR3 loop is CASSVGGPLHF. Written as DNA, the CDR3 is TGTGCCAGCAGCGTAGGTGGACCCCTCCACTTT.

With respect to this clonotype: At one of its ends the junction is not consistent with the germline gene, which may arise from a read error. This chain connects TRBV2 to TRBJ1-6; TRBD1 matches 7 bases. The V gene's germline CDR1 is SNHLY and CDR2 FYNNEI. This CDR3 spans 17 amino acids. Written as DNA, the CDR3 is TGTCCCAGCAGTAGGACTTTACAGGGGAAGGGTAATTCACCCCTCCACTTT. The encoded protein is CPSSRTLQGKGNSPLHF.

Note on this clonotype: An end of the junction does not agree with germline; a read error may underlie this. The chain uses TRBV7-3 and TRBJ2-2; D is unclear. CDR1 is SGHTA, CDR2 FQGTGA, per germline. This CDR3 has 14 residues. Written as DNA, the CDR3 is TGTGCCAACAGCTTTAGTCCGAACACCGGGGAGCTGTTTTTT. Amino acid sequence: CANSFSPNTGELFF.

The rearrangement links TRBV7-6 to TRBJ2-5, with 10 bases fitting TRBD2. V was clipped by 1 base and J by 1 base; unmatched bases: 0. The CDR3 length is 15 residues. Germline-derived CDR1 and CDR2 are SGHVS and FNYEAQ. The CDR3 region has the DNA TGTGCCAGCAGCTTAGGGACTAGCGGCCAAGAGACCCAGTACTTC. It codes for CASSLGTSGQETQYF.

This clonotype turned up a few times. The V call is TRBV12-3 or TRBV12-4, the J call TRBJ1-6; D is unclear. V was cut by 6 bases and J by 0 bases, with 12 bases left in between. There are 16 residues in the CDR3. This CDR3 is CASSSGRSSYNSPLHF. CDR3 coding DNA: TGTGCCAGCAGCTCGGGGAGAAGCTCCTATAATTCACCCCTCCACTTT.

This clonotype counts as medium-sized. The chain has TRBV3-1 and TRBJ1-1; 8 bases agree with TRBD1. Germline values: CDR1 LGHDT, CDR2 YNNKEL (reference sequence). V lost 3 bases to trimming and J lost 6 bases; unmatched junction nucleotides: 3. CDR3 length equals 13 residues. This CDR3 reads CASSHLDRAEAFF. The DNA for the CDR3 is TGTGCCAGCAGCCACCTGGACAGGGCTGAAGCTTTCTTT.

The table lists this clonotype with a few counts. This sequence joins TRBV12-3 or TRBV12-4 and TRBJ2-7; possibly TRBD1 or TRBD2 for D (5 bases each). Deletions cut 5 bases from V and 6 bases from J, with 14 bases between. The CDR3 is 13 amino acids. The CDR3 loop reads CASSQLWGTEQYF. The CDR3 region has the DNA TGTGCCAGCAGTCAACTATGGGGGACCGAGCAGTACTTC.

By sample share, this clonotype is medium-sized. The chain is built from TRBV30 and TRBJ1-2, with TRBD1 matching over 7 bases. CDR3 length: 12 amino acids. Per the germline V gene, CDR1 is GTSNPN and CDR2 is SVGIG (reference sequence). V shed 7 bases and J 8 bases; nucleotides not matched to a gene: 10. This CDR3 is CAFRDSSEGYTF. DNA of the CDR3: TGTGCCTTCCGGGACAGTTCGGAGGGCTACACCTTC.

This clonotype was found a few times. This chain links TRBV6-4 with TRBJ1-5; D is undetermined. CDR1 and CDR2 (germline): MRHNA, SNTAGT. V shed 4 bases and J shed 4 bases, with 8 bases lying between them. The length of the CDR3 is 13 residues. The CDR3: CASSVRPNQPQHF. The CDR3, as DNA: TGTGCCAGCAGTGTACGACCTAATCAGCCCCAGCATTTT.

The DNA for the CDR3 is TGTGCCAGCAGTGAGGGTTGGGACAGGGGATGGGCTTTCTTT. It yields the protein CASSEGWDRGWAFF. The chain carries TRBV6-1 and TRBJ1-1, with 10 positions matching TRBD1. The CDR3 sequence is 14 residues long. The germline CDR1 and CDR2 sequences are MNHNS and SASEGT. V lost 3 bases, J lost 11 bases, and 9 bases stayed unmatched.

The rearrangement links TRBV7-8 to TRBJ2-2; D gene unclear. The V gene's germline CDR1 is SGHVS and CDR2 FQNEAQ. The CDR3 covers 15 residues. Between the trimmed V and J ends, which lost 0 bases and 2 bases, there was a span of 7 bases. CDR3 sequence: CASSLAGRNTGELFF. Written as DNA, the CDR3 is TGTGCCAGCAGCTTAGCGGGCCGTAACACCGGGGAGCTGTTTTTT.

The chain has TRBV2 and TRBJ1-3, with D tentatively TRBD1 (5 bases). The CDR3 spans 17 residues. CDR1 is SNHLY, CDR2 FYNNEI, per germline. Trimming pared 4 bases from V and 4 bases from J, leaving 20 bases between. CDR3 in DNA: TGTGCCAGCAGTGCGAACCCAGGGACCGCCCTGGGAAACACCATATATTTT. Protein: CASSANPGTALGNTIYF.

This clonotype was seen just once. A clone one base away is much larger, so this may be a read error. The chain has TRBV19 and TRBJ1-3, with D perhaps matching TRBD1 (6 bases). Germline V CDR1 and CDR2: LNHDA, SQIVND (reference sequence). This CDR3 has 14 amino acids. The CDR3 nucleotides read TGTCCCAGTGCCCGGACAGACTCTGGAAACACCATATATTTT. Encoded protein: CPSARTDSGNTIYF.

This clonotype showed up just a few times. The genes are TRBV20-1 and TRBJ1-2, with D perhaps TRBD1 (6 bases). This CDR3 is built from 13 residues. The V gene's germline CDR1 is DFQATT and CDR2 SNEGSKA (reference sequence). Deletions cut 3 bases from V and 0 bases from J, with 8 bases between. The CDR3 reads CSARGAPNYGYTF. The CDR3 DNA sequence: TGCAGTGCTAGGGGGGCGCCTAACTATGGCTACACCTTC.

This clonotype was detected only a few times. The chain recombines TRBV12-3 or TRBV12-4 with TRBJ1-2, with D possibly TRBD1 on 6 matching bases. The CDR3 sequence is 14 residues long. The V end lost 1 base, the J end lost 5 bases, and 11 bases lay between the germline ends. The CDR3 loop is CASSLGGALYGYTF. Here the CDR3 DNA reads TGTGCCAGCAGTTTAGGGGGGGCTCTTTATGGCTACACCTTC.

This clonotype is termed medium-sized (0.01 to 0.1%). CDR3 in DNA: TGTGCCAGCAGTAAGACAGGGGTGGGATCGGCCCAGCATTTT. Translation gives CASSKTGVGSAQHF. The rearrangement uses TRBV2 and TRBJ1-5; 8 bases are shared with TRBD1. The J segment lost 11 bases and the V segment lost 5 bases, leaving 11 bases of the junction unmatched. The CDR3 covers 14 residues. The germline V gene encodes CDR1 SNHLY and CDR2 FYNNEI.

Worth noting for this clonotype: The conserved phenylalanine or tryptophan is not found at the CDR3 terminus, so this likely reflects a read error. This sequence joins TRBV7-9 and TRBJ1-1, with D unresolved. This CDR3 comprises 13 residues. Germline V gives CDR1 SEHNR, CDR2 FQNEAQ (reference sequence). V lost 7 bases and J 0 bases, leaving 9 bases between the germline ends. The CDR3 DNA sequence: TGTGCCAGCACACGAACGGTGAACACTGAAGCTTTCTCT. Translating it yields CASTRTVNTEAFS.

This clonotype is medium-sized. The chain joins TRBV20-1 to TRBJ1-6; 9 bases map to TRBD1. Germline CDR1 and CDR2: DFQATT and SNEGSKA (reference sequence). The CDR3 runs 15 residues. V gave up 4 bases and J gave up 8 bases; unmatched junction bases: 9. The CDR3 reads CSAKGQGIIDSPLHF. In DNA form, the CDR3 reads TGCAGTGCTAAGGGACAGGGTATAATTGATTCACCCCTCCACTTT.

The chain has TRBV20-1 and TRBJ1-3; D remains ambiguous. The CDR3 contains 16 residues. V lost 4 bases, J lost 0 bases, and 16 bases lay in between. The germline V gene encodes CDR1 DFQATT and CDR2 SNEGSKA (reference sequence). The CDR3 bases are TGCAGTGCTACCCTTGGACGACGGGACTCTGGAAACACCATATATTTT. This encodes CSATLGRRDSGNTIYF.

This clonotype is deemed medium-sized. The chain combines TRBV19 with TRBJ1-3, with D possibly TRBD1 on 6 matching bases. CDR1 is LNHDA, CDR2 SQIVND, per germline (reference sequence). V dropped 8 bases and J dropped 0 bases, with 11 bases sitting between them. The CDR3 is 14 amino acids. This CDR3 is CASARTDSGNTIYF. CDR3 in DNA: TGTGCCAGTGCCCGGACAGACTCTGGAAACACCATATATTTT.

The V call is TRBV6-4, the J call TRBJ1-2, with D hard to call. The CDR3 runs 12 residues. The germline CDR1 and CDR2 sequences are MRHNA and SNTAGT. Trimming stripped 7 bases from V and 0 bases from J, with 6 bases between. Here the CDR3 DNA reads TGTGCCAGCATTACAGCTAACTATGGCTACACCTTC. Protein product: CASITANYGYTF.

In this sample, this clonotype is medium-sized. The V call is TRBV6-1, the J call TRBJ1-6; D uncertain. The germline V gene has CDR1 MNHNS and CDR2 SASEGT. V was clipped by 0 bases and J by 7 bases, with 10 bases between them. The CDR3 extends over 15 amino acids. As DNA, the CDR3 is TGTGCCAGCAGTGAAGCGCCCGGAGCAAATTCACCCCTCCACTTT. Its protein is CASSEAPGANSPLHF.

This chain links TRBV5-4 with TRBJ1-3; D is ambiguous. The germline V and J ends were trimmed by 4 bases and 0 bases, with 8 bases remaining between them. The V gene's germline CDR1 is SGHNT and CDR2 YYREEE (reference sequence). CDR3 length equals 14 residues. The CDR3 loop is CASSPEGSGNTIYF. CDR3 nucleotide sequence: TGTGCCAGCAGCCCCGAGGGCTCTGGAAACACCATATATTTT.